The 21 T cell receptor beta chains presented below share a single source sample, sequenced in a study of blood T cell repertoires in COVID-19. Sequenced by immunoSEQ multiplex PCR; TCRdb stores in-frame clones only, minus some. The sample includes 200,000 to 250,000 clones, 85% to 90% of them seen just once. The sample consisted of peripheral blood. The source of these receptors is an elderly man with acute or convalescent COVID-19.

This clone has a handful of counts. The chain recombines TRBV18 with TRBJ2-3, with 9 bases lining up with TRBD2. Trimming took 4 bases from V and 6 from J; bases not matched to a gene: 8. The CDR3 spans 15 residues. The germline V gene has CDR1 KGHSH and CDR2 LQKENI. CDR3 residues: CASSHSGRGSDTQYF. For the CDR3, the DNA is TGTGCCAGCTCACATAGCGGGAGAGGATCCGATACGCAGTATTTT.

This clone was counted between two and nine times. The chain has TRBV7-8 and TRBJ2-7; 8 nucleotides match TRBD2. CDR3 length: 15 residues. After removal of 3 bases from V and 0 bases from J, the junction contained 4 bases not matched to a gene. CDR1 is SGHVS, CDR2 FQNEAQ, per germline. The CDR3 DNA follows: TGTGCCAGCAGCTTGACCAGCGGGAGCTCCTACGAGCAGTACGTC. Translating it yields CASSLTSGSSYEQYV.

The chain is built from TRBV5-1 and TRBJ1-1, with TRBD1 identical over 8 bases. With 0 bases clipped from V and 11 bases from J, the junction kept 6 bases outside the gene matches. CDR3 length equals 13 residues. CDR1 SGHRS and CDR2 YFSETQ come from the germline V gene. As DNA, the CDR3 is TGCGCCAGCAGCTTGGCGATACAGGGGGGTGCTTTCTTT. This gives the protein CASSLAIQGGAFF.

This chain joins TRBV5-1 and TRBJ1-2, with D maybe TRBD1 (6 bases). The CDR3 runs to 16 residues. The germline V and J ends were trimmed by 1 base and 2 bases, with 15 bases remaining between them. Germline loops: CDR1 SGHRS, CDR2 YFSETQ. CDR3 DNA: TGCGCCAGCAGCTTGCAGGGGTCAAGCCTAAACTATGGCTACACCTTC. This encodes CASSLQGSSLNYGYTF.

The chain carries TRBV4-2 and TRBJ1-2, with 7 bases identical to TRBD1. CDR1 is LGHNA and CDR2 is YNFKEQ in the germline V gene. There are 14 residues in the CDR3. Trimming removed 0 bases from V and 7 bases from J; junction bases left unmatched: 5. In DNA form, the CDR3 reads TGTGCCAGCAGCCAAGAAGGGGACAGAGGTGGCTACACCTTC. It translates to CASSQEGDRGGYTF.

The chain is built from TRBV5-1 and TRBJ2-3; TRBD2 matches at 10 bases. V gave up 0 bases and J gave up 4 bases; unmatched junction bases: 5. This CDR3 has 16 residues. Germline V gene data show CDR1 as SGHRS and CDR2 as YFSETQ. CDR3 amino acids: CASSLGASGSSDTQYF. CDR3 DNA: TGCGCCAGCAGCTTGGGGGCTAGCGGGAGCTCAGATACGCAGTATTTT.

The chain is built from TRBV5-1 and TRBJ1-1; TRBD1 might be the D (6 bases). CDR1 and CDR2 from the germline V gene are SGHRS and YFSETQ. V dropped 3 bases and J dropped 0 bases, with 12 bases sitting between them. The CDR3 spans 15 residues. CDR3 DNA sequence: TGCGCCAGCAGCTCCGGACAGACGATGAACACTGAAGCTTTCTTT. Its protein is CASSSGQTMNTEAFF.

This chain links TRBV6-6 with TRBJ1-5; D is possibly TRBD1 (6 bases). The CDR3 covers 14 residues. V gave up 7 bases and J gave up 6 bases, with 16 bases separating them. Germline-derived CDR1 and CDR2 are MNHNY and SVGAGI (reference sequence). Here the CDR3 DNA reads TGTGCCAGCACCCCATCGGGGGGCAGTCAGCCCCAGCATTTT. Protein product: CASTPSGGSQPQHF.

This chain links TRBV9 with TRBJ2-4; 7 bases fit TRBD1. The ends lost 2 bases at V and 9 bases at J; junction bases unmatched: 14. Germline V gene lookup returns CDR1 SGDLS and CDR2 YYNGEE. The length of the CDR3 is 16 residues. The chain's CDR3 is CASSVLPTGIVGIQYF. CDR3 nucleotide sequence: TGTGCCAGCAGCGTTCTTCCGACAGGGATTGTAGGCATTCAGTACTTC.

The CDR3: CASSLGLANYEQYF. For the CDR3, the DNA is TGTGCCAGCAGTTTGGGACTAGCGAACTACGAGCAGTACTTC. The chain is built from TRBV27 and TRBJ2-7, with 10 bases aligning to TRBD2. J was trimmed by 3 bases and V by 3 bases; bases with no gene match: 2. Germline CDR1 reads MNHEY; CDR2 reads SMNVEV (reference sequence). This CDR3 comprises 14 residues.

This clone was detected only once. The CDR3 loop reads CASSSSPGGNTGELFF. CDR3 DNA: TGTGCCAGCAGTTCAAGCCCCGGGGGTAACACCGGGGAGCTGTTTTTT. The J gene is TRBJ2-2, the V gene TRBV7-2, with D possibly matching TRBD2 (6 bases). This CDR3 is 16 amino acids long. The germline gives CDR1 SGHTA, CDR2 FQGNSA. The V gene lost 6 bases and the J gene lost 2 bases, with 16 bases spanning the gap. The whole variable domain, filled in from reference TRBV7-2 and TRBJ2-2, reads GAGVSQSPSNKVTEKGKDVELRCDPISGHTALYWYRQSLGQGLEFLIYFQGNSAPDKSGLPSDRFSAERTGGSVSTLTIQRTQQEDSAVYLCASSSSPGGNTGELFFGEGSRLTVL.

In this sample, this clone turned up once. This chain connects TRBV4-3 to TRBJ2-7; TRBD2 agrees at 14 bases. Germline V gene lookup returns CDR1 LGHNA and CDR2 YSLEER. The CDR3 contains 21 residues. The J segment lost 3 bases and the V segment lost 0 bases, leaving 16 bases of the junction unmatched. DNA of the CDR3: TGCGCCAGCAGCCAAGATCAAACGGGACTAGCGGGAGTGGGGGGTTTCTACGAGCAGTACGTC. Its protein product is CASSQDQTGLAGVGGFYEQYV.

This clone appeared a single time. This chain joins TRBV9 and TRBJ1-2, with 7 nucleotides matching TRBD1. The CDR3 contains 13 residues. Germline V gene sequence: CDR1 SGDLS, CDR2 YYNGEE. J was trimmed by 4 bases and V by 3 bases; bases with no gene match: 3. CDR3 loop: CASSATGVYGYTF. As DNA, the CDR3 is TGTGCCAGCAGCGCAACAGGGGTCTATGGCTACACCTTC.

CDR3 coding DNA: TGCAGCGGTAGACTGGCGGACTACAATGAGCAGTTCTTC. It translates to CSGRLADYNEQFF. This chain connects TRBV29-1 to TRBJ2-1; D is unresolved. The length of the CDR3 is 13 residues. Germline lookup yields CDR1 SQVTM and CDR2 ANQGSEA. V was cut by 7 bases and J by 3 bases, with 13 bases left in between.

The chain employs TRBV23-1 and TRBJ2-7; D is perhaps TRBD2 (6 bases). TRBV23-1 carries the ORF label, with uncertain function. Trimming left V 0 bases short and J 3 bases short, with 18 bases between. The length of the CDR3 is 17 residues. The CDR3 sequence: CASSQSGGYVYRYEQYF. The CDR3 DNA reads as TGCGCCAGCAGTCAATCAGGAGGGTACGTCTACCGCTACGAGCAGTACTTC.

The V and J genes are TRBV5-1 and TRBJ2-3; 8 nucleotides align to TRBD2. V gave up 3 bases and J gave up 0 bases; unmatched junction bases: 3. The CDR3 consists of 15 residues. Germline V gene data show CDR1 as SGHRS and CDR2 as YFSETQ. CDR3 region: CASSSSGPSTDTQYF. The CDR3 DNA reads as TGCGCCAGCAGCTCTAGCGGGCCCAGCACAGATACGCAGTATTTT.

The chain joins TRBV4-2 to TRBJ2-6, with a tentative D call TRBD2 (6 bases). This CDR3 has 15 residues. The V gene lost 4 bases and the J gene lost 0 bases, with 7 bases spanning the gap. Germline CDR1 and CDR2: LGHNA and YNFKEQ. CDR3 sequence reads: CASSPAGSGANVLTF. The CDR3 region has the DNA TGTGCCAGCAGCCCAGCGGGCTCTGGGGCCAACGTCCTGACTTTC.

The chain is built from TRBV24-1 and TRBJ2-3; TRBD2 matches 12 bases. Germline CDR1 and CDR2: KGHDR and SFDVKD. The CDR3 is 18 residues long. The trim removed 3 bases at V and 3 bases at J, leaving 9 bases unmatched. This CDR3 reads CATSDPTRGTSGTDTQYF. The CDR3 DNA sequence: TGTGCCACCAGTGATCCCACCCGGGGGACTAGCGGGACAGATACGCAGTATTTT.

Concerning this clone itself: A read error may be the cause here, since a much bigger clone is one base away. This sequence joins TRBV7-2 and TRBJ1-2; unclear D gene. The germline V gene encodes CDR1 SGHTA and CDR2 FQGNSA. The CDR3 has 15 amino acids. The CDR3 protein is CASSLNFAANYGHTF. The DNA of the CDR3 is TGTGCCAGCAGCCTGAATTTCGCAGCTAACTATGGCCACACCTTC.

The rearrangement links TRBV5-1 to TRBJ2-2, with 11 bases lining up with TRBD2. The length of the CDR3 is 16 residues. Germline assignment: CDR1 SGHRS and CDR2 YFSETQ. V shed 4 bases, J shed 6 bases, and the junction held 8 bases outside the gene matches. The CDR3 loop is CASSVTSGTVAGELFF. For the CDR3, the DNA is TGCGCCAGCAGCGTGACTAGCGGGACGGTTGCCGGGGAGCTGTTTTTT.

V gene TRBV5-6 combines with J gene TRBJ2-1, with D uncertain. V lost 4 bases, J lost 0 bases, and 14 bases lay in between. The CDR3 sequence is 16 residues long. Germline V CDR1 and CDR2: SGHDT, YYEEEE. CDR3 sequence: CASSTTAITSYNEQFF. Here the CDR3 DNA reads TGTGCCAGCAGCACGACTGCCATAACCTCCTACAATGAGCAGTTCTTC.